Listed below are T cell receptor beta chains from one sample, sequenced in a study of follicular helper T cells after annual influenza vaccination. Clones were sequenced by immunoSEQ multiplex PCR, and TCRdb holds only the in-frame ones, with some missing. The sample records 8,700 or so clones, 83% being singletons. The specimen was CXCR5+ CD38- circulating T follicular helper cells from blood, collected 7 days after influenza vaccination. Source of these receptors: an adult who received the influenza vaccine. CDR3s include the opening cysteine and the closing phenylalanine or tryptophan.

TRBV6-1,TRBJ1-5,CASSEAQGGNQPQHF
TRBV7-2,TRBJ2-2,CASSFFGVNTGELFF
TRBV30,TRBJ2-7,CAWSREFPGYEQYF
TRBV28,TRBJ2-4,CASSPAGTRVNIQYF
TRBV19,TRBJ2-1,CASSRTSGAYNEQFF
TRBV7-9,TRBJ2-5,CASSLRTLPETQYF
TRBV19,TRBJ1-1,CATRDRGGTEAFF
TRBV7-2,TRBJ1-1,CASSPVSGTEAFF
TRBV6-1,TRBJ1-5,CASSEVDGQPQHF
TRBV2,TRBJ1-1,CASSEQGSENTEAFF
TRBV10-2,TRBJ2-1,CASSSTSGHSYNEQFF
TRBV27,TRBJ2-6,CASSLAWTGSYGANVLTF
TRBV5-1,TRBJ1-4,CASSTGDSAAGREKLFF
TRBV19,TRBJ2-2,CASSLGLVGELFF
TRBV18,TRBJ1-6,CASSQKEDSPLHF
TRBV2,TRBJ1-1,CASSLQGAITEAFF
TRBV27,TRBJ2-7,CASSQKGTGGYEQYF
TRBV18,TRBJ1-5,CASSPNRGKIQPQHF
TRBV4-3,TRBJ2-5,CASSYAVSDGETQYF
TRBV9,TRBJ1-6,CASSPQGFNSPLHF
TRBV18,TRBJ2-5,CASSPLREETQYF
TRBV6-6,TRBJ2-3,CASRATGASDTQYF
TRBV30,TRBJ1-1,CAWSGLTANTEAFF
TRBV7-2,TRBJ2-5,CASSLGVVTETQYF
TRBV7-2,TRBJ1-1,CASSHGKVTEAFF
TRBV2,TRBJ2-2,CASRASGGELFF
TRBV5-5,TRBJ1-4,CASGLHTTGLNEKLFF
TRBV7-6,TRBJ2-7,CASSLVSGEPGHEQYF
TRBV7-2,TRBJ2-1,CASSLGDRENEQFF
TRBV28,TRBJ2-7,CASSLPVLPYEQYF
TRBV7-6,TRBJ1-1,CASSLAQAGNTEAFF
TRBV5-1,TRBJ2-3,CASRPGGQSTDTQYF
TRBV6-5,TRBJ2-7,CASSGGLYEQYF
TRBV6-1,TRBJ2-5,CASSEAPGGFQETQYF
TRBV6-6,TRBJ2-7,CASSPRGQGSEEQYF
TRBV6-1,TRBJ2-3,CASSEKRADTQYF
TRBV30,TRBJ2-2,CAWRGSPTGANTGELFF
TRBV6-1,TRBJ2-7,CASSRGGRGLYEQYF
TRBV2,TRBJ1-2,CAGTRDRGYGYTF
TRBV18,TRBJ2-5,CASSRQGMEETQYF
TRBV28,TRBJ1-1,CASSRRGVVNTEAFF
TRBV11-3,TRBJ2-1,CASSRYAYNEQFF